This TCR beta chain was found in a study of graft-versus-host responses after intestinal transplantation. Only in-frame clones appear in the TCRdb table, and some are missing; sequencing was by immunoSEQ multiplex PCR. Found here are some 14,000 clones, under 70% of them singletons; the top ten hold roughly 10%. The authors processed graft tissue to release intraepithelial and lamina propria lymphocytes. The sample in question was ileum tissue, obtained almost 700 days after intestinal transplantation. This receptor was obtained from a human patient who received an intestinal transplant, so some T cells may come from the graft donor.

CDR3 coding DNA: TGTGCCAGCTCGACTAGCGGGGTTCACAATGAGCAGTTCTTC. This gives the protein CASSTSGVHNEQFF. The V gene is TRBV18, the J gene TRBJ2-1, with 11 bases that match TRBD2. V shed 6 bases, J shed 5 bases, and the junction held 3 bases outside the gene matches. Germline loops: CDR1 KGHSH, CDR2 LQKENI. This CDR3 comprises 14 residues.